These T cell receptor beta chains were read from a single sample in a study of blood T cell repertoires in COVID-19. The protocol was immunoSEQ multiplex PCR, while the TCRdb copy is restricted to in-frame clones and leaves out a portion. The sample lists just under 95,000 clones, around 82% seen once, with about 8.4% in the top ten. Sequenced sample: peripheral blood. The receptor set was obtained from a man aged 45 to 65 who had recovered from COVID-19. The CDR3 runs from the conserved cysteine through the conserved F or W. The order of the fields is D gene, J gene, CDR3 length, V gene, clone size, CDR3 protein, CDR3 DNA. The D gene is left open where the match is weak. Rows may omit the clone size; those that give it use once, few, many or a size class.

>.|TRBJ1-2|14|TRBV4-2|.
CASSQDLRGDGYTF
TGTGCCAGCAGCCAAGACCTCAGGGGAGACGGCTACACCTTC
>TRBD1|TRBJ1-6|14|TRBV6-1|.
CASSEQGALSPLHF
TGTGCCAGCAGTGAACAGGGGGCTCTTTCACCCCTCCACTTT
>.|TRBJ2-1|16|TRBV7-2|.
CASSTGTGTYYNEQFF
TGTGCCAGCAGCACCGGCACCGGGACTTACTACAATGAGCAGTTCTTC
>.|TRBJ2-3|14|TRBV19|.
CASSQNRPGDTQYF
TGTGCCAGTAGCCAAAACCGGCCCGGGGATACGCAGTATTTT
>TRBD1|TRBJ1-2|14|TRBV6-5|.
CASSLGTGNYGYTF
TGTGCCAGCAGTTTAGGGACAGGGAACTATGGCTACACCTTC
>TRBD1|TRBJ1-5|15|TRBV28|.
CASSVSTGSRQPQHF
TGTGCCAGCAGTGTCTCGACAGGGTCGAGGCAGCCCCAGCATTTT
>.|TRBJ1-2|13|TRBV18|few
CASSPSVGLGYTF
TGTGCCAGCTCACCATCAGTTGGGCTTGGCTACACCTTC
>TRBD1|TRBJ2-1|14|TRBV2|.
CASSTGGSYNEQFF
TGTGCCAGCAGTACAGGGGGTTCCTACAATGAGCAGTTCTTC
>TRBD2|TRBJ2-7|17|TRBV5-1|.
CASSLFLAGGLSYEQYF
TGCGCCAGCAGCTTGTTTCTAGCGGGGGGACTCTCCTACGAGCAGTACTTC
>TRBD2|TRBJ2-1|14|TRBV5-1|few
CASSLDTGGNEQFF
TGCGCCAGCAGCCTGGACACGGGGGGCAATGAGCAGTTCTTC
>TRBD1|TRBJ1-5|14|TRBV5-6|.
CASSLVGQNQPQHF
TGTGCCAGCAGCTTGGTGGGACAGAATCAGCCCCAGCATTTT
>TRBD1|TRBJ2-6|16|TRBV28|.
CASSKGARSGANVLTF
TGTGCCAGCAGTAAGGGGGCGCGCTCTGGGGCCAACGTCCTGACTTTC
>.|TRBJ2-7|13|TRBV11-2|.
CASRGQGLYEQYF
TGTGCCAGCAGAGGGCAGGGGCTCTACGAGCAGTACTTC
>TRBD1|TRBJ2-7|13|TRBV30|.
CAWDMPGGHEQYF
TGTGCCTGGGACATGCCAGGGGGTCACGAGCAGTACTTC
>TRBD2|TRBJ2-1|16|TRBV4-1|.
CASRSLLTSGVNEQFF
TGCGCCAGCCGCTCTTTACTGACTAGCGGGGTCAATGAGCAGTTCTTC
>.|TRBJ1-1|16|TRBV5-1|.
CASSLVQGKASTEAFF
TGCGCCAGCAGCTTGGTACAGGGAAAGGCGAGCACTGAAGCTTTCTTT
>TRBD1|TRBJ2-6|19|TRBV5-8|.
CASSFFKGQGVPGANVLTF
TGTGCCAGCAGCTTTTTCAAAGGACAGGGGGTTCCCGGGGCCAACGTCCTGACTTTC
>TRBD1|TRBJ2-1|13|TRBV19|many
CASSGTGVNEQFF
TGTGCCAGTTCCGGGACAGGGGTCAATGAGCAGTTCTTC
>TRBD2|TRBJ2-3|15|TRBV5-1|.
CASSILGGSTDTQYF
TGCGCCAGCAGCATTCTAGGCGGGAGTACAGATACGCAGTATTTT
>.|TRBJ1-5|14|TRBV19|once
CASKPTGNNQPQHF
TGTGCCAGTAAGCCCACAGGGAACAATCAGCCCCAGCATTTT
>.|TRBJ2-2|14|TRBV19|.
CASSIGQGTGELFF
TGTGCCAGTAGTATTGGGCAGGGCACCGGGGAGCTGTTTTTT
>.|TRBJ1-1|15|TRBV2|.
CASRKGWGQNTEAFF
TGTGCCAGCAGAAAAGGGTGGGGACAGAACACTGAAGCTTTCTTT
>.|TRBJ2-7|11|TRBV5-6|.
CASSSLYEQYF
TGTGCCAGCAGCTCTCTCTACGAGCAGTACTTC
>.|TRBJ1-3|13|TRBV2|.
CAIAEGSGNTIYF
TGTGCCATCGCGGAGGGGTCTGGAAACACCATATATTTT
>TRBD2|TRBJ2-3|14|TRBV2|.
CATRLAPNTDTQYF
TGTGCCACGCGACTAGCGCCTAATACAGATACGCAGTATTTT
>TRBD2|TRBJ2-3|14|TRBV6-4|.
CASSEAGGRDTQYF
TGTGCCAGCTCAGAAGCGGGGGGGCGGGATACGCAGTATTTT
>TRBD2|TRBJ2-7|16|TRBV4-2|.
CASSQPGLAKFNEQYF
TGTGCCAGCAGCCAGCCGGGACTAGCGAAATTCAACGAGCAGTACTTC
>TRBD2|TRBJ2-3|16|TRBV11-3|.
CASSQGLAGLTDTQYF
TGTGCCAGCAGCCAAGGACTAGCGGGACTCACAGATACGCAGTATTTT
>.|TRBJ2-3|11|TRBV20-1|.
CSARPDGGQYF
TGCAGTGCAAGACCGGACGGGGGGCAGTATTTT
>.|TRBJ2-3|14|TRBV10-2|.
CASSLREITDTQYF
TGCGCCAGCAGCCTACGGGAGATCACAGATACGCAGTATTTT
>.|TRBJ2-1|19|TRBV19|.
CASNPLSHTLGSSYNEQFF
TGTGCGAGTAACCCCCTTAGCCATACTTTAGGGAGCTCCTACAATGAGCAGTTCTTC
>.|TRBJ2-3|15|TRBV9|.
CASSVGQVYTDTQYF
TGTGCCAGCAGCGTAGGACAGGTTTACACAGATACGCAGTATTTT
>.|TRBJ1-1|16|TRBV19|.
CASRDRRGGMNTEAFF
TGTGCCAGTAGGGACCGGCGGGGCGGCATGAACACTGAAGCTTTCTTT
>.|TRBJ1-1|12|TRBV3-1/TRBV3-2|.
CASSQWGREAFF
TGTGCCAGCAGCCAATGGGGCCGTGAAGCTTTCTTT
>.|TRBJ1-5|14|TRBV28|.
CASNERGVNQPQHF
TGTGCCAGCAACGAAAGGGGTGTCAATCAGCCCCAGCATTTT
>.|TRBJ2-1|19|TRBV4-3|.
CASSQDPPGGGAMYNEQFF
TGCGCCAGCAGCCAAGATCCTCCGGGTGGGGGGGCAATGTACAATGAGCAGTTCTTC
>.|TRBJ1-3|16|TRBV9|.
CASSPRGAKSGNTIYF
TGTGCCAGCAGCCCCCGGGGTGCAAAATCTGGAAACACCATATATTTT
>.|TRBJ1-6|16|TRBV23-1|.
CASSQSLSSYNSPLHF
TGCGCCAGCAGTCAATCCTTGAGCTCCTATAATTCACCCCTCCACTTT
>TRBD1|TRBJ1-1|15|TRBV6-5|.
CASRMGTGVDTEAFF
TGTGCCAGCCGAATGGGGACAGGAGTGGACACTGAAGCTTTCTTT
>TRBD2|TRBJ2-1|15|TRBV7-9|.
CASSSASGAYNEQFF
TGTGCCAGCAGCTCGGCTAGCGGAGCCTACAATGAGCAGTTCTTC
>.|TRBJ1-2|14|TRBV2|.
CASSDWKGVYGYTF
TGTGCCAGCAGTGATTGGAAAGGGGTTTATGGCTACACCTTC
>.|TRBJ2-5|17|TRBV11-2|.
CASSLDGGARNRETQYF
TGTGCCAGCAGCTTAGATGGGGGGGCGCGAAATCGGGAGACCCAGTACTTC
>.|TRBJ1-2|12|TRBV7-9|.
CASSSGQYGYTF
TGTGCCAGCAGCTCCGGACAGTATGGCTACACCTTC
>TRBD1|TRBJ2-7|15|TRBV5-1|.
CASTKETGQAYEQYF
TGCGCCAGCACCAAGGAGACGGGACAGGCCTACGAGCAGTACTTC
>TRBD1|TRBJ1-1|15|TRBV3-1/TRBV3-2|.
CASSQGQGLGTEAFF
TGTGCCAGCAGCCAGGGACAGGGACTAGGCACTGAAGCTTTCTTT
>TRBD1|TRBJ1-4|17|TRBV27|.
CASSLGRGRDVFEKLFF
TGTGCCAGCAGTTTAGGTAGGGGGCGCGATGTTTTTGAAAAACTGTTTTTT
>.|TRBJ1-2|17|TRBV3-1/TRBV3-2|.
CASSQDPLGRGGSGATF
TGTGCCAGCAGCCAAGATCCCCTAGGGAGAGGGGGAAGTGGGGCCACCTTC
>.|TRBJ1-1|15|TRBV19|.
CASSNTRVSRTEAFF
TGTGCCAGTAGTAACACCAGGGTCTCTAGGACTGAAGCTTTCTTT
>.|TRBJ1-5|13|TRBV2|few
CASSVGLPGAQHF
TGTGCCAGCAGTGTCGGGCTACCCGGGGCCCAGCATTTT
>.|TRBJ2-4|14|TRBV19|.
CASSDGLPKNIQYF
TGTGCCAGTAGCGACGGACTACCCAAAAACATTCAGTACTTC